The rows below give T cell receptor beta chains drawn from one sample of a study of neurological immune-mediated disorders. TCRdb reanalysed the 5' RACE reads using MiXCR and keeps one entry per CDR3 protein. This table has about 35,000 distinct CDR3 sequences, less than 5% appearing once. Material: PBMCs. The receptors were gathered from a man aged 30 to 45 with multiple sclerosis. Each CDR3 is given with its conserved first and last residue. A D gene is named only where the DNA matches it firmly. Clone sizes are given selectively: once, few, many, or a class where the clone is expanded.

V,D,size,J,DNA,CDR3
TRBV5-1,-,many,TRBJ1-1,TGCGCCAGCAGCACCGACAGCCTGAACACTGAAGCTTTCTTT,CASSTDSLNTEAFF
TRBV20-1,TRBD2,many,TRBJ2-3,TGCAGTGCTGGGTCATCACTAGCGGGGTATACGCAGTATTTT,CSAGSSLAGYTQYF
TRBV3-1,-,many,TRBJ2-5,TGTGCCAGCAGCCTCGGGACATTCCAAGAGACCCAGTACTTC,CASSLGTFQETQYF
TRBV20-1,TRBD1,many,TRBJ1-6,TGCAGTGCTCCCCCGGGACAGTATAATTCACCCCTCCACTTT,CSAPPGQYNSPLHF
TRBV3-1,TRBD1,many,TRBJ2-1,TGTGCCAGCAGCCGACAGGGCGTCGGTTACAATGAGCAGTTCTTC,CASSRQGVGYNEQFF
TRBV7-3,TRBD1,many,TRBJ2-2,TGTGCCAGCAGCCGGGACAGTATCACCGGGGAGCTGTTTTTT,CASSRDSITGELFF
TRBV20-1,TRBD1,few,TRBJ1-1,TGCAGTGCTGGATGGGACAGCAACACTGAAGCTTTCTTT,CSAGWDSNTEAFF
TRBV21-1,-,many,TRBJ2-1,TGTGCCAGCAGCAAAGCCTGCCCCACAGGTGATAGCTCCTACAATGAGCAGTTCTTC,CASSKACPTGDSSYNEQFF
TRBV5-1,-,-,TRBJ2-5,TGCGCCAGCCTGGGTACTGGGAACCCAAAGCAAGAGACCCAGTACTTC,CASLGTGNPKQETQYF
TRBV29-1,TRBD1,few,TRBJ2-7,TGCAGCGGGGGACAGGGTTCAGCCGAGCAGTACTTC,CSGGQGSAEQYF
TRBV20-1,-,-,TRBJ2-5,TGCAGTGGACCGGGAAAGCAAGAGACCCAGTACTTC,CSGPGKQETQYF
TRBV10-3,-,many,TRBJ2-5,TGTGCCATCAGTGAGGCCGCAGGGCAACTACAAGAGACCCAGTACTTC,CAISEAAGQLQETQYF
TRBV18,-,many,TRBJ1-1,TGTGCCAGCTCACCAGGCTCGGGGGGGACTGAAGCTTTCTTT,CASSPGSGGTEAFF
TRBV12-3/TRBV12-4,-,many,TRBJ2-3,TGTGCCAGCAGTTTGGGTCAGGGATTAAATACGCAGTATTTT,CASSLGQGLNTQYF
TRBV20-1,-,many,TRBJ1-6,TGCAGTGCTAGCACGCAGGATTCACCCCTCCACTTT,CSASTQDSPLHF
TRBV29-1,TRBD2,many,TRBJ2-3,TGCAGCGTTCCTACTAGCGGGGGGCGAACAGATACGCAGTATTTT,CSVPTSGGRTDTQYF
TRBV19,-,few,TRBJ2-2,TGTGCCAGTAGCCACAGGGCCGGGGAGCTGTTTTTT,CASSHRAGELFF
TRBV21-1,-,-,TRBJ1-2,TGTGCCAGCAAAGGGACGGCAAACTATGGCTACACCTTC,CASKGTANYGYTF
TRBV5-1,TRBD1,many,TRBJ2-3,TGCGCCAGCAGCTTGGGCACAGGGGCGTGGGATACGCAGTATTTT,CASSLGTGAWDTQYF
TRBV12-3/TRBV12-4,-,many,TRBJ2-7,TGTGCCAGCAGTACAGGTGGATTCTTCTCCAACCCATCCTACGAGCAGTACTTC,CASSTGGFFSNPSYEQYF
TRBV12-3/TRBV12-4,TRBD2,many,TRBJ2-1,TGTGCCAGCAGTTCCAGCGGGGGTAGAAATGAGCAGTTCTTC,CASSSSGGRNEQFF
TRBV20-1,-,many,TRBJ1-2,TGCAGTGCTAGAAAGGCAGGGACCGACTATGGCTACACCTTC,CSARKAGTDYGYTF
TRBV20-1,-,many,TRBJ1-2,TGCAGTGCTAGCGGTCCAGAGGGGCTCGGAGGCTACACCTTC,CSASGPEGLGGYTF
TRBV4-3,-,many,TRBJ2-1,TGCGCCAGCAGTTCCTCGGGGATACCCTCCTACAATGAGCAGTTCTTC,CASSSSGIPSYNEQFF
TRBV4-3,-,-,TRBJ2-2,TGCGCCAGCAGCCAAGAAATCAACACCGGGGAGCTGTTTTTT,CASSQEINTGELFF
TRBV20-1,-,many,TRBJ2-1,TGCAGTGCTAGAGAACCACGGGGGCCCTCCTACAATGAGCAGTTCTTC,CSAREPRGPSYNEQFF
TRBV12-3/TRBV12-4,-,many,TRBJ1-5,TGTGCCAGCAGCCCTCCAGGGAGCAGCAATCAGCCCCAGCATTTT,CASSPPGSSNQPQHF
TRBV20-1,-,many,TRBJ2-3,TGCAGTGCTACCAGCCCCCAGTACACAGATACGCAGTATTTT,CSATSPQYTDTQYF
TRBV9,-,many,TRBJ1-2,TGTGCCAGCAGCGTCCAAACTACTAACTATGGCTACACCTTC,CASSVQTTNYGYTF
TRBV5-6,-,few,TRBJ2-7,TGTGCCAGCAGCTTGGGCAAATCCTACGAGCAGTACTTC,CASSLGKSYEQYF
TRBV29-1,-,many,TRBJ1-2,TGCAGCGTTGCGGGGGCATCCAACTATGGCTACACCTTC,CSVAGASNYGYTF
TRBV21-1,-,many,TRBJ1-4,TGTGCCAGCAGCAAAGCCCTTTACACCGCAACTAATGAAAAACTGTTTTTT,CASSKALYTATNEKLFF
TRBV20-1,-,many,TRBJ1-6,TGCAGTGCTAGCACTGGGGGAGTGGGTAATTCACCCCTCCACTTT,CSASTGGVGNSPLHF
TRBV19,-,-,TRBJ1-5,TGTGCCAGTAGCCCTCTCGCGGTAGGCAATCAGCCCCAGAATTTT,CASSPLAVGNQPQNF
TRBV6-5,-,-,TRBJ2-5,TGTGCCAGCAGTTTCCTAGGGGGTTCAGAGACCCAGTACTTC,CASSFLGGSETQYF
TRBV20-1,TRBD1,many,TRBJ2-5,TGCAGTGCTAGGCCCGGGACAGGGGTGGAGACCCAGTACTTC,CSARPGTGVETQYF
TRBV14,-,many,TRBJ2-1,TGTGCCAGCAGCAACTTTATTGGTTCCTACAATGAGCAGTTCTTC,CASSNFIGSYNEQFF
TRBV7-3,-,many,TRBJ1-2,TGTGCCAGCAGCTTAAATCCCGTTCTCTATGGCTACACCTTC,CASSLNPVLYGYTF
TRBV12-3/TRBV12-4,TRBD2,many,TRBJ2-1,TGTGCCAGCATCGGTAGCGGGGGAGCCTACAATGAGCAGTTCTTC,CASIGSGGAYNEQFF
TRBV5-6,-,many,TRBJ2-7,TGTGCCAGCAGCCCTTTGGGGTCCTACGAGCAGTACTTC,CASSPLGSYEQYF
TRBV5-1,-,many,TRBJ2-1,TGCGCCAGCAGCTTAATTGGTTACAATGAGCAGTTCTTC,CASSLIGYNEQFF
TRBV6-5,TRBD1,many,TRBJ1-2,TGTGCCAGCAGTCGTTCAGGGGGCGCAAATGGCTACACCTTC,CASSRSGGANGYTF
TRBV7-2,TRBD1,many,TRBJ2-5,TGTGCCAGCAGCTTTCAACAGGGGCAAGAGACCCAGTACTTC,CASSFQQGQETQYF
TRBV6-2/TRBV6-3,TRBD2,many,TRBJ2-4,TGTGCCAGCAGCTTACGGCGGGGGAAAAACATTCAGTACTTC,CASSLRRGKNIQYF
TRBV7-8,-,-,TRBJ2-7,TGTGCCAGCAGCTTATGGACTTCTTCCTCTGAGCAGTACTTC,CASSLWTSSSEQYF
TRBV9,TRBD1,many,TRBJ2-1,TGTGCCAGCAGCGTAACAGGGGGCGTAGGTGAGCAGTTCTTC,CASSVTGGVGEQFF
TRBV12-3/TRBV12-4,-,many,TRBJ1-2,TGTGCCAGCAAACCGCAGGGGAACTATGGCTACACCTTC,CASKPQGNYGYTF
TRBV10-3,-,many,TRBJ2-3,TGTGCCATCGGTTGGGGGGGCCGAGGGGATACGCAGTATTTT,CAIGWGGRGDTQYF
TRBV29-1,-,many,TRBJ2-4,TGCAGCGTTGAAGATAATGAAAACATTCAGTACTTC,CSVEDNENIQYF
TRBV24-1,-,many,TRBJ2-2,TGTGCCACCACCGGGGGGCGGGACACCGGGGAGCTGTTTTTT,CATTGGRDTGELFF
TRBV27,-,-,TRBJ2-2,TGTGCCAGCAAACGGGGGGCCCCCTCAAACACCGGGGAGCTGTTTTTT,CASKRGAPSNTGELFF
TRBV7-2,TRBD2,many,TRBJ2-1,TGTGCCAGCAGCTTAGGGACTAGCGATGAGCAGTTCTTC,CASSLGTSDEQFF
TRBV20-1,-,-,TRBJ1-3,TGCAGTGCCCGGACCCTGGGGGTGGGAAACACCATATATTTT,CSARTLGVGNTIYF
TRBV6-4,TRBD2,many,TRBJ2-1,TGTGCCAGCAGTGTGACTAGCGGGGGTTACAATGAGCAGTTCTTC,CASSVTSGGYNEQFF